This TCR beta chain emerged from a study of blood T cell repertoires in COVID-19 (dated by TCRdb to about 2020). About the investigation overall: Samples from collaborators originated in the United States, Italy and Spain and spanned both the acute and convalescent phases of COVID-19. Where HLA class I and class II types were available, the types were taken from metadata supplied by the sample provider, not from assay-based typing. Nearly every sample came with metadata listing a de-identified subject ID, COVID-19 status, age in years and sex. Deeply sampled blood TCRbeta repertoires from subjects exposed to, actively infected with, or recovered from COVID-19 were included in the dataset. The samples were drawn from the first 160 participants of the ongoing ImmuneRACE study and from more than 1,000 subjects provided by 6 global collaborators. The repertoires were released in a freely available public database meant as a resource for research on the immune response to SARS-CoV-2. The material from the prospective study consisted of cDNA or gDNA derived from T cells, B-cell-depleted T cells, or PBMCs. Beyond this particular receptor, the publication reports: How much clinical and demographic metadata was included differed by source and by participant, and the metadata was provided uncurated.

Inclusive of the bounding cysteine and phenylalanine, the CDR3 is 17 residues long. Just the 51-base CDR3 DNA is kept, in frame starting at base 1. A remark on this clone: The antigen this receptor binds is unknown. No clone much larger than this one lies a single base away; base qualities are absent.

Each collaborating institution followed its own protocols to collect whole blood in K2EDTA tubes. For TCRbeta analysis, collaborators shipped samples in one of three forms: frozen whole blood, isolated PBMCs, or DNA extracted from either of those sample types. The immunoSEQ Assay, a bias-controlled multiplex PCR, was used to amplify TCRbeta CDR3 regions from genomic DNA. Regarding the original processing steps: Within the assay, amplification of reference gene primers was used to estimate how many nucleated cells each sample contained. Sequence reads were collapsed and filtered to measure the absolute abundance of every unique TCRbeta CDR3 rearrangement. For each sample, productive Simpson clonality was calculated by taking the square root of Simpson's diversity index across productive rearrangements. The clones in this table, taken by TCRdb from immuneACCESS, are in-frame only. Not every clone is retained; where verified, under half of the shortfall comes from an unresolved V gene, and the cause of the rest is unknown. Clone size and the V and J calls come from that table; the DNA yielded D and trimming. Across this sample there are about 80,000 clones, with around 88% seen only once. The ten largest clonotypes hold under 7.5% of the sample.

The V and J segments used are TRBV21-1 and TRBJ2-7; the DNA was not compared with TRBD1, the D call given in the table. TRBV21-1 is assigned pseudogene status. The clonotype was recovered from a woman older than 75 with acute or convalescent COVID-19. Sequencing used peripheral blood. The CDR3 region: CASQGQGEGVGKREQYF. The DNA sequence is given as TGTGCCAGCCAGGGACAGGGCGAGGGGGTAGGGAAGCGCGAGCAGTACTTC.